The source of this T cell receptor (beta chain) is a study of CXCR3-negative and CXCR3-positive naive CD8 T cells. By phenotype, naive CD8+ T cells were CD45RO-CCR7+CD27+CD95-. According to its frequency, this clonotype is medium-sized (0.01 to 0.1%). What it binds is unknown. Study results and caveats: Partially decreased CXCR3 expression was recorded after cryopreservation, and fresh PBMCs were used in most assays. Diversity in memory CD8+ cells fell much lower than the comparably high levels seen in both naive subsets. Greater hydrophobicity was found in TRB CDR3s of CXCR3-positive naive cells than of CXCR3-negative naive cells.

It was by 5' RACE with UMI labels that the TRB cDNA libraries were prepared. From its re-call of the 5' RACE reads, TCRdb lists each CDR3 protein once, without DNA. The repertoire table contains approximately 6,800 distinct CDR3 sequences. This CDR3 is built from 14 residues. From germline, CDR1 is DFQATT and CDR2 SNEGSKA (reference sequence). Sequencing was done on a sample of naive CXCR3- CD8+ T cells from blood. The subset is: CD45RO-CCR7+CD27+CD95- naive CD8+ T cells lacking CXCR3 (TNR3-). The gene calls are TRBV20-1 and TRBJ1-5. This clonotype was sampled from a human donor in good health. Some clones in this sample may be carry-over from other donors' samples. CDR3 residues: CSAGNMEGWEPQHF.